Included here is one T cell receptor beta chain sequence, with context. This record belongs to a study of blood T cell repertoires in COVID-19. Across the study: Italy, Spain and the United States were the sources of the convalescent and acute COVID-19 samples. In each case, the material was cDNA or gDNA derived from T cells, B-cell-depleted T cells, or PBMCs.

Source study methods: Nucleated cell number was recorded as an estimate derived from reference gene primer amplification. The method was immunoSEQ multiplex PCR; TCRdb's version includes in-frame clones alone and lacks a portion of them. D and trimming were read from the DNA, whereas the V and J calls and clone size are those reported in that table. The repertoire holds around 71,000 clones, with about four fifths as singletons. There are 14 residues in the CDR3. The germline V gene has CDR1 DFQATT and CDR2 SNEGSKA (reference sequence). Trimming left V 3 bases short and J 1 base short, with 12 bases between.

This clonotype was sampled from a man aged 70-80 years with acute or convalescent COVID-19. The material sequenced was peripheral blood. The chain is built from TRBV20-1 and TRBJ1-1, with D hard to call. Here the CDR3 DNA reads TGCAGTGCTAGTTTAATCAACAGGAACACTGAAGCTTTCTTT. Translation gives CSASLINRNTEAFF.